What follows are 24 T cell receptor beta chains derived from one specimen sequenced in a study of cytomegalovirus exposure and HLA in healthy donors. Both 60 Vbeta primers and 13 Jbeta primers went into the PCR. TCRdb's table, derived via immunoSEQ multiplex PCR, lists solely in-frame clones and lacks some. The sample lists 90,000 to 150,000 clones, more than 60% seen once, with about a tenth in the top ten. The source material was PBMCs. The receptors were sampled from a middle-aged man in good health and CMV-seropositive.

The CDR3 DNA reads as TGCGCCAGCAGCCAAGTTTTGGGACTAGTTTTTGGTCGGCGTCGGCATTACAATGAGCAGTTCTTC. This codes for CASSQVLGLVFGRRRHYNEQFF. The genes are TRBV4-3 and TRBJ2-1, with 8 bases that match TRBD2. The CDR3 covers 22 residues. Unmatched junction bases numbered 24, after V lost 1 base and J lost 4 bases. Germline V lookup: CDR1 LGHNA, CDR2 YSLEER.

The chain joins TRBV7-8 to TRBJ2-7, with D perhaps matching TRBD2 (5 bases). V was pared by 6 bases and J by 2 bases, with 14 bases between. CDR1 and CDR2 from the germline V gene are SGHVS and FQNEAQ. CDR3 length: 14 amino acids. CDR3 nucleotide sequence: TGTGCCAGCAGACTTTCATACGGGACCTACGAGCAGTACTTC. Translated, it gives CASRLSYGTYEQYF.

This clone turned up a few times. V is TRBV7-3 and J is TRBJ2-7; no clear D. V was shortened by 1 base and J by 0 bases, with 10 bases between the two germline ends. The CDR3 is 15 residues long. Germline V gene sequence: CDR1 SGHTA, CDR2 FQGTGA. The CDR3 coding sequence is TGTGCCAGCAGCTTAAGGCCTGGTCCCTCCTACGAGCAGTACTTC. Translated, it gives CASSLRPGPSYEQYF.

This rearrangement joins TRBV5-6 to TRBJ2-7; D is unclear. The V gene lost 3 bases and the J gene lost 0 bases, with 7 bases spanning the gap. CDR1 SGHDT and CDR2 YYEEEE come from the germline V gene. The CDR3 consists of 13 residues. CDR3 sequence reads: CASSSVRSYEQYF. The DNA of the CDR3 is TGTGCCAGCAGCTCCGTCCGCTCCTACGAGCAGTACTTC.

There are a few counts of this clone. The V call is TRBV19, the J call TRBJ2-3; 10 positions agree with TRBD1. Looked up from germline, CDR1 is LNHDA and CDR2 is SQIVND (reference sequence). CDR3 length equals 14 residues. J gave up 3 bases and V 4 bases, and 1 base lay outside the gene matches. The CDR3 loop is CASSTGQGTDTQYF. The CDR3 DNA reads TGTGCCAGTAGTACGGGACAGGGGACAGATACGCAGTATTTT.

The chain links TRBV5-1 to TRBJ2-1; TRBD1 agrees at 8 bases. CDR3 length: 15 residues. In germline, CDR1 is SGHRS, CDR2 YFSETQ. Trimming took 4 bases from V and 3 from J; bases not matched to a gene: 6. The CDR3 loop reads CASSTRQGIYNEQFF. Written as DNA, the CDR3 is TGCGCCAGCAGCACCCGACAGGGGATCTACAATGAGCAGTTCTTC. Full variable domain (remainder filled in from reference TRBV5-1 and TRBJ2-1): KAGVTQTPRYLIKTRGQQVTLSCSPISGHRSVSWYQQTPGQGLQFLFEYFSETQRNKGNFPGRFSGRQFSNSRSEMNVSTLELGDSALYLCASSTRQGIYNEQFFGPGTRLTVL.

This CDR3 is CASRGGLALYEQYF. CDR3 nucleotides: TGCGCCAGCCGCGGGGGGCTAGCTCTGTACGAGCAGTACTTC. This rearrangement joins TRBV5-1 to TRBJ2-7, with 8 bases lining up with TRBD2. The J segment lost 4 bases and the V segment lost 7 bases, leaving 10 bases of the junction unmatched. Germline CDR1 SGHRS, CDR2 YFSETQ. The CDR3 covers 14 residues.

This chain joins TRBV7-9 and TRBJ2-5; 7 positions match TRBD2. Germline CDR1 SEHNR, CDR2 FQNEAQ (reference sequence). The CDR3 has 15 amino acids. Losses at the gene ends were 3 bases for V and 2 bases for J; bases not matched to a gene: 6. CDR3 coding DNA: TGTGCCAGCAGCTTCCCCTCGGGACTACAAGAGACCCAGTACTTC. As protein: CASSFPSGLQETQYF.

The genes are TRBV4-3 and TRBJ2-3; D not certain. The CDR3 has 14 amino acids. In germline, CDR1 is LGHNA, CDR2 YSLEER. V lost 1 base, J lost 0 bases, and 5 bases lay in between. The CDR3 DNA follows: TGCGCCAGCAGCCAAGGCGCGAGCACAGATACGCAGTATTTT. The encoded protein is CASSQGASTDTQYF.

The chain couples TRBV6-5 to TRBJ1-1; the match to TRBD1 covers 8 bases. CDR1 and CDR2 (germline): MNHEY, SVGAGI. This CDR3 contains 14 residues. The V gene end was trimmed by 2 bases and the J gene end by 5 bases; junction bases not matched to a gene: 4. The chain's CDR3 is CASSYKDRVTEAFF. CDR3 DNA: TGTGCCAGCAGTTACAAGGACAGGGTTACTGAAGCTTTCTTT.

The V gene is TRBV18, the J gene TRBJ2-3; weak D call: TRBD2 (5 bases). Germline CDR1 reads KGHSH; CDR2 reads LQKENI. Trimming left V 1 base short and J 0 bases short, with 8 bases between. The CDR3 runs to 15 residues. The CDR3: CASSPLAGSTDTQYF. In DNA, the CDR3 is TGTGCCAGCTCACCACTCGCGGGTAGCACAGATACGCAGTATTTT.

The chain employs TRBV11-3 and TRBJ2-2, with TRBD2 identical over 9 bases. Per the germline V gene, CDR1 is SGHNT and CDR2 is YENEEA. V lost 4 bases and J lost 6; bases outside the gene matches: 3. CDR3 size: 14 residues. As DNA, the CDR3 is TGTGCCAGCAGCTCGCGGACTAGCGCCGGGGAGCTGTTTTTT. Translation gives CASSSRTSAGELFF.

CDR3 bases: TGTGCCAGCAGTGAAAGGGACAGGATGGAAGCTTTCTTT. Amino acids: CASSERDRMEAFF. The chain couples TRBV6-1 to TRBJ1-1; TRBD1 matches at 8 bases. CDR1 MNHNS and CDR2 SASEGT come from the germline V gene. The CDR3 covers 13 residues. V shed 2 bases and J 8 bases; nucleotides not matched to a gene: 4.

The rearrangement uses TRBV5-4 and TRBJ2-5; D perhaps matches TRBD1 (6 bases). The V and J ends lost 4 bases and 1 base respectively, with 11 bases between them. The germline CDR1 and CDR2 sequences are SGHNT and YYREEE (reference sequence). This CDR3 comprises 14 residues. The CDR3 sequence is CASSPRTVQETQYF. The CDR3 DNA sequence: TGTGCCAGCAGCCCACGGACAGTCCAAGAGACCCAGTACTTC.

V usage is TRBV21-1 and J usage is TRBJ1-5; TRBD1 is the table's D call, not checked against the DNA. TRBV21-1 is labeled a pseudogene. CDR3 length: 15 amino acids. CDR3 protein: CASRGNRGGNQPQHF. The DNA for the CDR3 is TGTGCCAGCCGGGGGAACAGGGGAGGCAATCAGCCCCAGCATTTT.

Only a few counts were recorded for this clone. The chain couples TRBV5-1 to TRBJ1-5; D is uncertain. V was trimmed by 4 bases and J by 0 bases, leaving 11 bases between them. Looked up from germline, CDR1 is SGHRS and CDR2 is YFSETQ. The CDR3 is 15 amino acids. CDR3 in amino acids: CASSPGPNSNQPQHF. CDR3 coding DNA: TGCGCCAGCAGCCCCGGTCCTAATAGCAATCAGCCCCAGCATTTT.

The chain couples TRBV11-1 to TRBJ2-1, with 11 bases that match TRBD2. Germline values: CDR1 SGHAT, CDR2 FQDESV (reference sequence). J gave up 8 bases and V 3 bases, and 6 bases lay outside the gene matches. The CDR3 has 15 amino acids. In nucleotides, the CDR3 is TGTGCCAGCAGCTTTCAACTAGCGGGAGCCCATGAGCAGTTCTTC. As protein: CASSFQLAGAHEQFF.

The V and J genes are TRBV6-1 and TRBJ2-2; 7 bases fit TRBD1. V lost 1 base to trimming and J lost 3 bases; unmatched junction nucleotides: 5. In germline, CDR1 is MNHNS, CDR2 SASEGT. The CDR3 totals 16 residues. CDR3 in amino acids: CASSEEEGGYTGELFF. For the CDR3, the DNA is TGTGCCAGCAGTGAAGAAGAAGGGGGCTACACCGGGGAGCTGTTTTTT.

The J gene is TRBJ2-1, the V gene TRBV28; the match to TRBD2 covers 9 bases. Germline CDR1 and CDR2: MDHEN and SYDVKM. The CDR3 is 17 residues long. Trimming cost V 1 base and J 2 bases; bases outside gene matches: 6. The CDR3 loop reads CASSLYAGGATYNEQFF. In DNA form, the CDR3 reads TGTGCCAGCAGTTTATACGCGGGGGGGGCAACCTACAATGAGCAGTTCTTC.

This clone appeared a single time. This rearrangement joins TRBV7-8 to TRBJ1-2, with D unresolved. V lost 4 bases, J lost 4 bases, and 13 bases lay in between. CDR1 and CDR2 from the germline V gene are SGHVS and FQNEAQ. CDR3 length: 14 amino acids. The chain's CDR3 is CASSSEGPGYGYTF. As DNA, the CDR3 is TGTGCCAGCAGCTCCGAGGGCCCGGGCTATGGCTACACCTTC.

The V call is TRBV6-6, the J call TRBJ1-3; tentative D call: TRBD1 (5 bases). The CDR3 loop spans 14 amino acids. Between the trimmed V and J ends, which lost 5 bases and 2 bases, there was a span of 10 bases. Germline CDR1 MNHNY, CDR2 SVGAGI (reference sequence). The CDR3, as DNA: TGTGCCAGCAGTGCATACAGGACTGGAAACACCATATATTTT. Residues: CASSAYRTGNTIYF.

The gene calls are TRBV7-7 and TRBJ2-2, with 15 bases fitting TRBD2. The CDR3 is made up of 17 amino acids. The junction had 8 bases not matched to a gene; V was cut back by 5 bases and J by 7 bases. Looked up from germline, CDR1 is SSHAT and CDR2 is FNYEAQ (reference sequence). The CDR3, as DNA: TGTGCCAGCAGCCGCGGGACTAGCGGGGGGATCGGCGGGGAGCTGTTTTTT. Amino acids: CASSRGTSGGIGGELFF.

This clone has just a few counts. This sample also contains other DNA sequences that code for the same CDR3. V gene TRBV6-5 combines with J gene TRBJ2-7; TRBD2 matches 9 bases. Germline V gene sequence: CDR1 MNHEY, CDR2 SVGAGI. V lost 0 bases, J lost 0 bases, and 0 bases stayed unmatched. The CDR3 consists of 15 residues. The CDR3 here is CASSYSAGGSYEQYF. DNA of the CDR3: TGTGCCAGCAGTTACTCAGCGGGAGGCTCCTACGAGCAGTACTTC.

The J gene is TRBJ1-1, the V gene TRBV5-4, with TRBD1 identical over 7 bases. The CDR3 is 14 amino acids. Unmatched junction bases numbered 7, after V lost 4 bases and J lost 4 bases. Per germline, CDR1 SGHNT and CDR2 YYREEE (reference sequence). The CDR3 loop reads CASSLRQGRTEAFF. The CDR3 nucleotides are TGTGCCAGCAGCCTTAGACAGGGACGCACTGAAGCTTTCTTT.